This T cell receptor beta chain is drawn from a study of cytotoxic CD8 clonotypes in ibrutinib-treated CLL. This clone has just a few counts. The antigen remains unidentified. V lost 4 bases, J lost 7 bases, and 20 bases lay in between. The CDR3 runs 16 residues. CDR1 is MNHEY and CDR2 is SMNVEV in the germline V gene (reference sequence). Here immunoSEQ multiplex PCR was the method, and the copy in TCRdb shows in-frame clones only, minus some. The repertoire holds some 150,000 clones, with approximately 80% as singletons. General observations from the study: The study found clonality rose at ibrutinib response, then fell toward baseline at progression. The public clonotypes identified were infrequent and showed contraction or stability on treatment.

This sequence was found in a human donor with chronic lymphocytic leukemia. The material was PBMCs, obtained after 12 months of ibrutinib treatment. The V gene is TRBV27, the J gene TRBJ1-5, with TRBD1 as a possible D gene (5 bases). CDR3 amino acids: CASSSPPPGRGQPQHF. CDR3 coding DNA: TGTGCCAGCAGTTCCCCGCCTCCAGGTAGGGGACAGCCCCAGCATTTT.